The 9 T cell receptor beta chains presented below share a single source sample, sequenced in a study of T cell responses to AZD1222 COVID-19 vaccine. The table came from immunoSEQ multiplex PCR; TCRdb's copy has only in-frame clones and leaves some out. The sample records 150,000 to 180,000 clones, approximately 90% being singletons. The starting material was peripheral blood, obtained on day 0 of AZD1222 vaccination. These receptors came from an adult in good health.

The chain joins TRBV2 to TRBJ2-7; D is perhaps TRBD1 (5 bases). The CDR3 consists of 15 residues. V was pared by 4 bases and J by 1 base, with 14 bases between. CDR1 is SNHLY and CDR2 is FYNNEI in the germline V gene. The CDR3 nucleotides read TGTGCCAGCAGTGGTATCCAGGGTGGGTCCTACGAGCAGTACTTC. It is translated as CASSGIQGGSYEQYF.

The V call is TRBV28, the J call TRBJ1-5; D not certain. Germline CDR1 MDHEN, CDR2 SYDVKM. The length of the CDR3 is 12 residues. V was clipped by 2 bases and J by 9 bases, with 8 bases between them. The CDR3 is CASSLVQRPQHF. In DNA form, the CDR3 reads TGTGCCAGCAGTTTAGTTCAGAGGCCCCAGCATTTT.

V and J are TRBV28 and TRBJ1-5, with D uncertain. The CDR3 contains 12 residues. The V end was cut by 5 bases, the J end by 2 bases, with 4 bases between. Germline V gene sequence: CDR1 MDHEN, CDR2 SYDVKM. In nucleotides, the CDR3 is TGTGCCAGCAGTCGGGGCAATCAGCCCCAGCATTTT. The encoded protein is CASSRGNQPQHF.

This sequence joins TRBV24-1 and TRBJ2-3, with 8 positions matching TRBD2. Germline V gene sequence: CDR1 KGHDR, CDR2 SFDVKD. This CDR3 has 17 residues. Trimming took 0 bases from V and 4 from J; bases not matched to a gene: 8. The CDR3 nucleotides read TGTGCCACCAGTGATTTGGGGGCGGGAGGAGGTGCAGATACGCAGTATTTT. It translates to CATSDLGAGGGADTQYF.

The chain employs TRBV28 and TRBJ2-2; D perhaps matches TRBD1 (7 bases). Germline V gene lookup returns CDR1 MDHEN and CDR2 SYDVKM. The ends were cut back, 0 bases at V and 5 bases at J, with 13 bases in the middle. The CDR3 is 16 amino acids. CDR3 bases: TGTGCCAGCAGTTTATGGGAGGGGGCAAAAACCGGGGAGCTGTTTTTT. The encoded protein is CASSLWEGAKTGELFF. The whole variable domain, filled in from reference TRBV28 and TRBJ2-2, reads DVKVTQSSRYLVKRTGEKVFLECVQDMDHENMFWYRQDPGLGLRLIYFSYDVKMKEKGDIPEGYSVSREKKERFSLILESASTNQTSMYLCASSLWEGAKTGELFFGEGSRLTVL.

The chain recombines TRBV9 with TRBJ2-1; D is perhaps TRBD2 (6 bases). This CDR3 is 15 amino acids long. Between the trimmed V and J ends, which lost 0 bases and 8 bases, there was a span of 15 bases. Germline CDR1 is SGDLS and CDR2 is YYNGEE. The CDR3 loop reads CASSVATVGGDEQFF. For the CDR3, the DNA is TGTGCCAGCAGCGTAGCTACGGTGGGGGGAGATGAGCAGTTCTTC.

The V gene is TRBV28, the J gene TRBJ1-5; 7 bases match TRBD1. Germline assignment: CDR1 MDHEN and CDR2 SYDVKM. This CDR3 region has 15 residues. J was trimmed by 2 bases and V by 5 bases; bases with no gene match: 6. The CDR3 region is CASSETGLGNQPQHF. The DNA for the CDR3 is TGTGCCAGCAGTGAGACAGGGCTGGGCAATCAGCCCCAGCATTTT.

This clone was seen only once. The CDR3 sequence is CASSDCDYGNSNQPQHF. The CDR3, as DNA: TGTGCCAGCAGTGACTGCGACTATGGGAATAGCAATCAGCCCCAGCATTTT. The chain uses TRBV6-4 and TRBJ1-5; D ambiguous. Trimming removed 1 base from V and 0 bases from J, with 13 bases in between. Germline lookup yields CDR1 MRHNA and CDR2 SNTAGT. The CDR3 totals 17 residues.

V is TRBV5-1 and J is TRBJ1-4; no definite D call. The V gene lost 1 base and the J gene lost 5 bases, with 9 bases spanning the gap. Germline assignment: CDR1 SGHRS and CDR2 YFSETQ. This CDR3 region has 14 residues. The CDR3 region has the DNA TGCGCCAGCAGCTTGTTGGGTGGAAATGAAAAACTGTTTTTT. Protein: CASSLLGGNEKLFF.